A single sample gave rise to the 20 T cell receptor beta chains below, sequenced in a study of T cell responses to AZD1222 COVID-19 vaccine. Sequenced by immunoSEQ multiplex PCR; TCRdb stores in-frame clones only, minus some. The table records about 130,000 clones, roughly 90% of them present only once. The material sequenced was peripheral blood, taken 28 days after the second AZD1222 dose. The receptors come from an adult who received the AZD1222 COVID-19 vaccine.

This clone has a single count. V gene TRBV30 combines with J gene TRBJ1-6; 9 bases align to TRBD1. Germline V lookup: CDR1 GTSNPN, CDR2 SVGIG (reference sequence). The J segment lost 14 bases and the V segment lost 0 bases, leaving 23 bases of the junction unmatched. The CDR3 spans 19 residues. In DNA form, the CDR3 reads TGTGCCTGGAGTGTACGTCTCCGGGACAGGGTATTCCGAGGGGTGGCCCTCCACTTT. Translation: CAWSVRLRDRVFRGVALHF.

Note on this clone: The junction departs from the called germline gene at one end, perhaps through a read error. The rearrangement links TRBV24-1 to TRBJ2-3; perhaps D is TRBD1 or TRBD2 (5 bases each). CDR3 length: 13 amino acids. Germline-derived CDR1 and CDR2 are KGHDR and SFDVKD. The CDR3 DNA reads TGTGCCACCAGTCTCGGGGTCACAGGTACGCAGTATTTT. Translated: CATSLGVTGTQYF.

The chain has TRBV28 and TRBJ2-5, with a weak D call TRBD2 (6 bases). V lost 6 bases to trimming and J lost 7 bases, with 15 bases between them. The CDR3 is 13 amino acids. Germline assignment: CDR1 MDHEN and CDR2 SYDVKM. This chain's CDR3 is CASRPLFGGTQYF. CDR3 sequence (DNA): TGTGCCAGCAGACCGCTCTTCGGGGGGACCCAGTACTTC.

The chain has TRBV15 and TRBJ2-1, with 7 bases lining up with TRBD2. Germline V gene sequence: CDR1 LNHNV, CDR2 YYDKDF (reference sequence). V was clipped by 3 bases and J by 2 bases; unmatched bases: 13. This CDR3 region has 18 residues. The CDR3 sequence: CATSRGRGSGWAYNEQFF. The CDR3 DNA sequence: TGTGCCACCAGCAGGGGAAGGGGTAGCGGGTGGGCCTACAATGAGCAGTTCTTC.

V and J are TRBV5-1 and TRBJ2-1; 11 bases agree with TRBD2. The ends lost 3 bases at V and 4 bases at J; junction bases unmatched: 12. The CDR3 contains 18 residues. Germline lookup yields CDR1 SGHRS and CDR2 YFSETQ. The CDR3 DNA reads TGCGCCAGCAGCTCCCAGCCTATCGGGACTAGCGGATACAATGAGCAGTTCTTC. It encodes CASSSQPIGTSGYNEQFF.

The V gene is TRBV11-3, the J gene TRBJ1-3; D unclear. The V gene's germline CDR1 is SGHNT and CDR2 YENEEA. V was cut by 1 base and J by 5 bases, with 6 bases left in between. The CDR3 has 13 residues. CDR3 protein: CASSLGPRNTIYF. The CDR3 coding sequence is TGTGCCAGCAGCTTAGGCCCCCGAAACACCATATATTTT.

The chain links TRBV5-4 to TRBJ1-6; 8 nucleotides align to TRBD1. CDR1 is SGHNT, CDR2 YYREEE, per germline (reference sequence). CDR3 length: 14 residues. After removal of 2 bases from V and 7 bases from J, the junction contained 2 bases not matched to a gene. This CDR3 is CASSFDRGNSPLHF. The DNA for the CDR3 is TGTGCCAGCAGCTTTGACAGGGGAAATTCACCCCTCCACTTT.

J is TRBJ1-5 and V is TRBV30; D unresolved. The CDR3 extends over 15 amino acids. Germline values: CDR1 GTSNPN, CDR2 SVGIG (reference sequence). V dropped 0 bases and J dropped 2 bases, with 11 bases sitting between them. The CDR3 DNA sequence: TGTGCCTGGAGTGTAGGTAGACTAGGCAATCAGCCCCAGCATTTT. Its translation is CAWSVGRLGNQPQHF.

The genes are TRBV18 and TRBJ1-5, with 8 bases matching TRBD1. Germline trimming cut 3 bases from V and 6 bases from J; bases unmatched to any gene: 1. The germline gives CDR1 KGHSH, CDR2 LQKENI. The CDR3 extends over 13 amino acids. The CDR3 coding sequence is TGTGCCAGCTCACCCGACAGGGGTCAGCCCCAGCATTTT. Translated: CASSPDRGQPQHF.

The chain links TRBV5-1 to TRBJ2-5, with D perhaps given as TRBD1 or TRBD2 (5 bases each). Trimming left V 4 bases short and J 4 bases short, with 11 bases between. CDR1 is SGHRS and CDR2 is YFSETQ in the germline V gene. This CDR3 comprises 13 residues. The CDR3: CASSMGGTETQYF. In DNA form, the CDR3 reads TGCGCCAGCAGCATGGGTGGGACAGAGACCCAGTACTTC.

In its sample, this clone was seen a few times. The chain couples TRBV7-6 to TRBJ1-5; possibly TRBD1 for D (5 bases). This CDR3 region has 14 residues. V was pared by 4 bases and J by 0 bases, with 7 bases between. The germline gives CDR1 SGHVS, CDR2 FNYEAQ. CDR3 in amino acids: CASSSTVSNQPQHF. The DNA for the CDR3 is TGTGCCAGCAGCTCGACAGTTAGCAATCAGCCCCAGCATTTT.

The chain carries TRBV19 and TRBJ1-1; D not certain. The V gene lost 5 bases and the J gene lost 0 bases, with 7 bases spanning the gap. The CDR3 spans 13 residues. Germline V CDR1 and CDR2: LNHDA, SQIVND (reference sequence). CDR3 in DNA: TGTGCCAGTAGTGGAGCTATGAACACTGAAGCTTTCTTT. Amino acid sequence: CASSGAMNTEAFF.

This sequence joins TRBV21-1 and TRBJ2-1. TRBV21-1 is a pseudogene locus. This CDR3 has 16 amino acids. CDR3 sequence: CASSTTETPQPNEQFF. In DNA, the CDR3 is TGTGCCAGCAGCACAACCGAGACCCCACAACCAAATGAGCAGTTCTTC.

CDR3 DNA: TGTGCCAGTAGCCGACAGCTAATTAATGAAAAACTGTTTTTT. It specifies CASSRQLINEKLFF. V gene TRBV19 combines with J gene TRBJ1-4; perhaps TRBD1 as D (5 bases). Trimming cost V 6 bases and J 4 bases, with 12 bases left between them. The CDR3 runs 14 residues. Germline V CDR1 and CDR2: LNHDA, SQIVND (reference sequence).

This chain uses TRBV6-4 with TRBJ1-6; 8 bases fit TRBD1. CDR1 MRHNA and CDR2 SNTAGT come from the germline V gene. With 6 bases clipped from V and 16 bases from J, the junction kept 8 bases outside the gene matches. The CDR3 has 12 residues. In DNA, the CDR3 is TGTGCCAGCAGGGACGGACAGGGCGCGCTCCACTTT. Its protein product is CASRDGQGALHF.

The V call is TRBV30, the J call TRBJ1-5; D might be TRBD1 (6 bases). This CDR3 region has 14 residues. V was clipped by 0 bases and J by 10 bases, with 16 bases between them. Per germline, CDR1 GTSNPN and CDR2 SVGIG (reference sequence). The CDR3 loop is CAWSVAGAIEPQHF. CDR3 sequence (DNA): TGTGCCTGGAGTGTAGCGGGGGCCATCGAACCCCAGCATTTT.

The chain employs TRBV24-1 and TRBJ1-5; 7 nucleotides match TRBD1. Germline-derived CDR1 and CDR2 are KGHDR and SFDVKD. V shed 9 bases, J shed 5 bases, and the junction held 6 bases outside the gene matches. This CDR3 region has 13 residues. CDR3 DNA: TGTGCCACCTCAGACAGGGCTGATCAGCCCCAGCATTTT. Its translation is CATSDRADQPQHF.

This chain links TRBV7-9 with TRBJ1-2; D is undetermined. The germline V and J ends were trimmed by 0 bases and 1 base, with 6 bases remaining between them. This CDR3 contains 14 residues. CDR1 is SEHNR and CDR2 is FQNEAQ in the germline V gene (reference sequence). The CDR3 protein is CASSLAFYNYGYTF. CDR3 bases: TGTGCCAGCAGCTTAGCCTTCTATAACTATGGCTACACCTTC.

The chain joins TRBV11-3 to TRBJ1-1, with TRBD1 matching 9 bases. Unmatched junction bases numbered 0, after V lost 1 base and J lost 6 bases. The CDR3 sequence is 13 residues long. Germline lookup yields CDR1 SGHNT and CDR2 YENEEA. In DNA, the CDR3 is TGTGCCAGCAGCTTAGGGACAGGGGCTGAAGCTTTCTTT. Its protein is CASSLGTGAEAFF.

The genes are TRBV5-5 and TRBJ1-1, with TRBD1 as a possible D gene (5 bases). CDR3 size: 15 residues. Germline V gene data show CDR1 as SGHKS and CDR2 as YYEKEE (reference sequence). Trimming shortened V by 4 bases and J by 1 base, and 14 bases separated the two germline ends. CDR3 amino acids: CASSPRGAENTEAFF. The CDR3 DNA sequence: TGTGCCAGCAGCCCCCGTGGGGCGGAGAACACTGAAGCTTTCTTT. The variable domain in full, completed from reference TRBV5-5 and TRBJ1-1, reads DAGVTQSPTHLIKTRGQQVTLRCSPISGHKSVSWYQQVLGQGPQFIFQYYEKEERGRGNFPDRFSARQFPNYSSELNVNALLLGDSALYLCASSPRGAENTEAFFGQGTRLTVV.